This T cell receptor (beta chain) came from a study of OX40 agonist ivuxolimab in advanced cancers. Study information: The mean age was approximately 60 years, ranging from about 20 to 90, with approximately 83% of participants male. Three dose-escalation patients had partial responses: one with hepatocellular carcinoma and two with cutaneous melanoma. The study's findings and limits: Expanded clones were, on average, more numerous among CD8+ T cells than CD4+.

TCRdb's table, derived via immunoSEQ multiplex PCR, lists solely in-frame clones and lacks some. The sample lists 15,000 to 20,000 clones, around 77% occurring once. Of note for this clone: Its matching antigen is unknown.

Per the germline V gene, CDR1 is SGHAT and CDR2 is FQNNGV. This CDR3 is 15 amino acids long. V shed 0 bases and J shed 13 bases, with 18 bases lying between them. Sequenced material: CD4+ or CD8+ T cells sorted from blood, taken in a trial of the OX40 agonist ivuxolimab. The sequence came from an adult with an advanced solid tumor such as melanoma, head and neck, liver or kidney cancer. V usage is TRBV11-2 and J usage is TRBJ2-2; D unclear. This chain's CDR3 is CASSLDLYRSDGLFF. The CDR3 nucleotides read TGTGCCAGCAGCTTAGATCTTTATAGGTCGGATGGGCTGTTTTTT.